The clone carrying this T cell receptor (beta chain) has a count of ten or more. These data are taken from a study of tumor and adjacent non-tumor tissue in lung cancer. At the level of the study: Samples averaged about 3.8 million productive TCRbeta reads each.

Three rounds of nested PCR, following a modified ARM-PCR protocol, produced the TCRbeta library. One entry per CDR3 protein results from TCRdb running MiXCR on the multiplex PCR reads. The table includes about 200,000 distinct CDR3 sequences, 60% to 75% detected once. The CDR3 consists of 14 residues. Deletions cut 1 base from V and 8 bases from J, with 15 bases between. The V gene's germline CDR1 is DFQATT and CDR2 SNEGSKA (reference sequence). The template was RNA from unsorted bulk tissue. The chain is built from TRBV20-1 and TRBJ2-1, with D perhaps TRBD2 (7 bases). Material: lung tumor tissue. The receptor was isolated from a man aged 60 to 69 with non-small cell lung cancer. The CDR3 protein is CSARVGGQSDEQFF. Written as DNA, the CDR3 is TGCAGTGCTAGAGTGGGGGGGCAGTCGGATGAGCAGTTCTTC.